This T cell receptor beta chain was sequenced during a study of chemoradiotherapy in HPV16-positive cancers. Study-wide results and limits: Candidate HPV-specific clones and E7-related TCR motifs grew in tumor during treatment.

V was pared by 6 bases and J by 8 bases, with 16 bases between. The CDR3 spans 13 residues. Germline CDR1 and CDR2: SNHLY and FYNNEI. This clone was observed a handful of times. Antigen specificity is unknown. Here immunoSEQ multiplex PCR was the method, and the copy in TCRdb shows in-frame clones only, minus some. The sample includes just over 3,000 clones, about 93% of them seen just once. Source: tumor tissue, taken from a patient who underwent chemoradiotherapy. J is TRBJ1-1 and V is TRBV2; D possibly corresponds to TRBD1 (6 bases). This TCR came from a human donor with HPV-associated anogenital cancer. This CDR3 reads CASSRQAEGEAFF. The CDR3 region has the DNA TGTGCCAGCAGCAGACAGGCGGAAGGCGAAGCTTTCTTT. The full variable domain, its missing parts supplied by reference TRBV2 and TRBJ1-1, is EPEVTQTPSHQVTQMGQEVILRCVPISNHLYFYWYRQILGQKVEFLVSFYNNEISEKSEIFDDQFSVERPDGSNFTLKIRSTKLEDSAMYFCASSRQAEGEAFFGQGTRLTVV.